This TCR beta chain derives from a study of blood T cell repertoires in COVID-19. V dropped 5 bases and J dropped 1; count of bases not matched to a gene: 7. Germline V gives CDR1 SGHDT, CDR2 YYEEEE. CDR3 length equals 16 residues. Original data processing: Amplification of reference gene primers was used by the study to estimate nucleated cell counts. Produced via immunoSEQ multiplex PCR; TCRdb's table is partial and in-frame only. V and J calls and clone size are as listed in that table; D and trimming were resolved from the DNA. The top ten clones hold approximately 4.5% of a sample with 60,000 to 100,000 clones, approximately 90% of them seen once. In its sample, this clone was seen once.

This rearrangement joins TRBV5-6 to TRBJ2-5; 11 nucleotides align to TRBD2. The material sequenced was peripheral blood. The receptor comes from a man in his fifties or sixties with active COVID-19. This CDR3 reads CASRLISGRVQETQYF. The CDR3 DNA is TGTGCCAGCAGACTGATTAGCGGGAGGGTCCAAGAGACCCAGTACTTC.